This T cell receptor (gamma chain) was sequenced in a study of gammadelta T cells in human blood. The CDR3 length is 14 residues. Losses at the gene ends were 2 bases for V and 1 base for J; bases not matched to a gene: 5. CDR1 is EGSTGY and CDR2 is YDSYTSSV in the germline V gene. Notes on the study in general: Microbial exposure appeared to drive polyclonal γδ T cell expansion after birth.

In its sample, this clone is large. The antigen is not known. TCRdb reanalyzed the RT-PCR reads using CATT. The repertoire includes hundreds of gamma-chain clones, about 10% of them detected once, and more than 20% sits in the top ten. V usage is TRGV4 and J usage is TRGJ1 or TRGJ2. This receptor was identified in a human donor. The sample was non-Vgamma9Vdelta2 gamma-delta T cells from infant blood. CDR3 in DNA: TGTGCCACCTGGGATGTGCGAAATTATTATAAGAAACTCTTT. Its protein is CATWDVRNYYKKLF.